Listed here is a single TCR beta chain. Its cognate antigen is unknown. All patients were mismatch repair deficient, assessed by either PCR or immunohistochemistry. TCR sequencing covered a few patients who responded to pembrolizumab. Germline V gene data show CDR1 as SGHNT and CDR2 as YYREEE (reference sequence). There are 14 residues in the CDR3. V was trimmed by 5 bases and J by 4 bases, leaving 15 bases between them. These data belong to a study of PD-1 blockade in mismatch repair-deficient tumors. Background on the study: Patients had 12 mismatch repair-deficient cancer types, all previously treated and progressing. The study, taken as a whole, reports: Rapid post-treatment expansion, then contraction, generally preceding radiologic response, marked tumor-resident clones.

TCRdb's table, derived via immunoSEQ multiplex PCR, lists solely in-frame clones and lacks some. The table shows about 84,000 clones, with roughly 80% occurring only once. Sequenced here: peripheral blood, sampled 12 weeks after starting pembrolizumab. This rearrangement joins TRBV5-4 to TRBJ1-2, with a tentative D call TRBD1 (6 bases). The clonotype originates from an adult with mismatch repair-deficient cancer. DNA of the CDR3: TGTGCCAGCAGTCCTGGGGGGCACCTCTATGGCTACACCTTC. Amino acid sequence: CASSPGGHLYGYTF.